This T cell receptor beta chain was documented in a study of blood T cell repertoires in COVID-19. As for the study in general: Acute and convalescent COVID-19 samples came from the United States, Italy and Spain. Nucleic acid was either cDNA or gDNA, and it came from T cells, B-cell-depleted T cells, or PBMCs.

Repertoires were generated with immunoSEQ multiplex PCR, while TCRdb's copy carries only in-frame clones and drops some. The data contain approximately 240,000 clones, around 85% of them singletons. Participants, about 18 to 100 years old, spanned fewer than 25 US areas. Trimming removed 0 bases from V and 5 bases from J, with 8 bases in between. Germline V gene lookup returns CDR1 SGDLS and CDR2 YYNGEE. The CDR3 runs 13 residues. The genes are TRBV9 and TRBJ1-2; D perhaps matches TRBD1 (6 bases). Sequences were obtained from PBMCs or T cells enriched from blood (not recorded which). The sequence came from a woman aged 40 to 50 with acute COVID-19. The CDR3 DNA reads TGTGCCAGCAGCGTAGAAGGGGGTTATGGCTACACCTTC. Translation gives CASSVEGGYGYTF.